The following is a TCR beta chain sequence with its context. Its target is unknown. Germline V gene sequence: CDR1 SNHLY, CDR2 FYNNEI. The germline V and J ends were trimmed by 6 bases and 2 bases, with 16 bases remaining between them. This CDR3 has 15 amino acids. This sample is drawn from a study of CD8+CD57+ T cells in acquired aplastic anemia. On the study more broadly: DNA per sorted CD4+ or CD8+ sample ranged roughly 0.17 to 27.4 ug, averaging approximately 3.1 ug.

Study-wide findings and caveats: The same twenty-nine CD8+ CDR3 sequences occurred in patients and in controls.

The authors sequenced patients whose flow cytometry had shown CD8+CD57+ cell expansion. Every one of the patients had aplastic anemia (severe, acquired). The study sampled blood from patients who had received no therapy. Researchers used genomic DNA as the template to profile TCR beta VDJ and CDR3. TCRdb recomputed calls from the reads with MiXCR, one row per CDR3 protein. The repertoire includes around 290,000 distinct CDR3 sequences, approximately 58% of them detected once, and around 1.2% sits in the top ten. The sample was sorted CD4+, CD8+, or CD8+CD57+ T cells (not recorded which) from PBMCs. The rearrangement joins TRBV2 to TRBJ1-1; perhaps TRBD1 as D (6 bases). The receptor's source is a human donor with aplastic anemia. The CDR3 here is CASSLAGVINTEAFF. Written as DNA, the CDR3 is TGTGCCAGCAGCTTAGCAGGGGTGATAAACACTGAAGCTTTCTTT.